The text below deals with one T cell receptor (beta chain). Its antigen is undetermined. These data come from a study of OX40 agonist ivuxolimab in advanced cancers. Whole-study context: Eligibility rules accepted prior anti-PD-1, anti-PD-L1 or anti-CTLA-4 therapy, and over 30% had some.

Sampled blood was obtained at baseline, cycle 4 day 1, and cycle 7 day 1. Study outcomes and limitations: Dose levels from 0.1 to 3.0 mg/kg saw CD4+ and CD8+ blood T cells expand clonally by week 6.

The protocol was immunoSEQ multiplex PCR, while the TCRdb copy is restricted to in-frame clones and leaves out a portion. The data show 70,000 to 95,000 clones, over 70% seen once. This CDR3 has 15 amino acids. The receptor was isolated from an adult with an advanced solid tumor such as melanoma, head and neck, liver or kidney cancer. The material sequenced was CD4+ or CD8+ T cells sorted from blood, taken in a trial of the OX40 agonist ivuxolimab. V is TRBV21-1 and J is TRBJ2-7; TRBD2 is the table's D call and was not checked against the DNA. TRBV21-1 is designated a pseudogene. The CDR3 region has the DNA TGTGCCAGCAGCAAAGTTGGAGGGAGCTCCTACGAGCAGTACTTC. It encodes CASSKVGGSSYEQYF.